This T cell receptor (beta chain) is drawn from a study of cytomegalovirus exposure and HLA in healthy donors. Looking at the study overall: Ancestry clustering placed more than 65% of approximately 420 genotyped donors in the Caucasian-associated cluster. Study-level points and caveats: In a later analysis, at a false discovery rate of 0.05, 15,000 to 20,000 TCR beta sequences matched HLA alleles.

The V gene end was trimmed by 3 bases and the J gene end by 5 bases; junction bases not matched to a gene: 5. This CDR3 is 15 amino acids long. The germline gives CDR1 SGHRS, CDR2 YFSETQ. It was with 60 Vbeta and 13 Jbeta primers that the PCR ran. TCRdb keeps only in-frame clones here, not all; method: immunoSEQ multiplex PCR. The table records about 120,000 clones, about 80% of them present only once. As to this clone: Its antigen remains unknown.

The clonotype comes from a man between 60 and 75 years old in good health and CMV-seropositive. The sample comprised PBMCs. The genes are TRBV5-1 and TRBJ2-1, with 10 bases identical to TRBD2. The CDR3 region is CASSSGTSANNEQFF. DNA for the CDR3: TGCGCCAGCAGCTCAGGGACTAGCGCCAACAATGAGCAGTTCTTC.